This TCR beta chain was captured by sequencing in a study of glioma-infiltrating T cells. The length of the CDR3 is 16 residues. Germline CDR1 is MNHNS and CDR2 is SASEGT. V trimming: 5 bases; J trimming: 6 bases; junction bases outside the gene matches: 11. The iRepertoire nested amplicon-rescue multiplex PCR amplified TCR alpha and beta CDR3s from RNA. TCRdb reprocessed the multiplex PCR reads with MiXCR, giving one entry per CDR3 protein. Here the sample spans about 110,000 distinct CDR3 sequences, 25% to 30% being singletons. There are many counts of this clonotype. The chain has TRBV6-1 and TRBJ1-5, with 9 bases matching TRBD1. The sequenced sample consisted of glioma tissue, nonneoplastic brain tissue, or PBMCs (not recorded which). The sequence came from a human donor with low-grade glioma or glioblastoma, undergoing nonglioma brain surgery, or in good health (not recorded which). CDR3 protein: CASSSVGTGGPQPQHF. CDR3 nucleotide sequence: TGTGCCAGCAGTTCAGTGGGCACAGGGGGCCCTCAGCCCCAGCATTTT.